One sample yielded the 24 T cell receptor beta chains listed below, sequenced in a study of glioma-infiltrating T cells after dendritic cell vaccination. Libraries were prepared by immunoSEQ multiplex PCR; TCRdb keeps only in-frame clonotypes and omits some of them. The data show approximately 50,000 clones, 85% seen once. Time point described: after dendritic cell vaccination, including at tumor progression/relapse. The source was blood, collected after dendritic cell vaccination. The origin of the receptors is a human donor with glioblastoma.

V gene TRBV30 combines with J gene TRBJ2-4, with D maybe TRBD2 (7 bases). The V end was cut by 0 bases, the J end by 6 bases, with 15 bases between. In germline, CDR1 is GTSNPN, CDR2 SVGIG (reference sequence). The CDR3 is made up of 15 amino acids. CDR3 bases: TGTGCCTGGAGTGTAGTAGGGGGAGGGGGAAACATTCAGTACTTC. Translating it yields CAWSVVGGGGNIQYF.

The chain carries TRBV27 and TRBJ1-5, with TRBD1 as a possible D gene (5 bases). From germline, CDR1 is MNHEY and CDR2 SMNVEV (reference sequence). The CDR3 covers 14 residues. With 0 bases removed from V and 9 bases from J, the gap between germline ends came to 12 bases. Written as DNA, the CDR3 is TGTGCCAGCAGTTTATCTTACGCTCAGGGGCCCCAGCATTTT. This encodes CASSLSYAQGPQHF.

V gene TRBV5-1 combines with J gene TRBJ2-5; D is possibly TRBD2 (6 bases). CDR1 is SGHRS, CDR2 YFSETQ, per germline. With 3 bases removed from V and 5 bases from J, the gap between germline ends came to 14 bases. The CDR3 spans 14 residues. The CDR3 is CASSSSASVETQYF. In nucleotides, the CDR3 is TGCGCCAGCAGCTCCTCAGCTAGCGTTGAGACCCAGTACTTC.

The V gene is TRBV10-3, the J gene TRBJ1-2, with D possibly TRBD1 on 5 matching bases. CDR1 is ENHRY and CDR2 is SYGVKD in the germline V gene. V was shortened by 6 bases and J by 1 base, with 12 bases between the two germline ends. There are 14 residues in the CDR3. The CDR3 sequence: CAIRGEVLNYGYTF. CDR3 DNA: TGTGCCATCAGGGGGGAGGTCCTTAACTATGGCTACACCTTC.

This clone appeared a few times. This rearrangement joins TRBV4-2 to TRBJ2-7, with 8 bases aligning to TRBD1. The CDR3 spans 14 residues. V trimming: 0 bases; J trimming: 2 bases; junction bases outside the gene matches: 0. The germline V gene has CDR1 LGHNA and CDR2 YNFKEQ. The CDR3 here is CASSQETGAYEQYF. The CDR3 DNA follows: TGTGCCAGCAGCCAAGAGACAGGGGCCTACGAGCAGTACTTC.

The genes are TRBV6-5 and TRBJ2-7; TRBD2 matches 13 bases. J was trimmed by 6 bases and V by 0 bases; bases with no gene match: 2. Germline CDR1 reads MNHEY; CDR2 reads SVGAGI. The CDR3 spans 15 residues. The CDR3 reads CASSYSGTSGAEQYF. CDR3 DNA sequence: TGTGCCAGCAGTTACTCCGGGACTAGCGGGGCCGAGCAGTACTTC.

The rearrangement links TRBV19 to TRBJ2-7, with D hard to call. The CDR3 runs to 14 residues. Trimming stripped 1 base from V and 3 bases from J, with 10 bases between. Germline CDR1 LNHDA, CDR2 SQIVND (reference sequence). CDR3 sequence (DNA): TGTGCCAGTAGTATAGGTACAGAAGGCTACGAGCAGTACTTC. Protein: CASSIGTEGYEQYF.

The V gene is TRBV11-3, the J gene TRBJ1-2; D might be TRBD1 (5 bases). The V end lost 0 bases, the J end lost 0 bases, and 17 bases lay between the germline ends. The CDR3 length is 18 residues. Germline CDR1 reads SGHNT; CDR2 reads YENEEA. The CDR3 loop is CASSLDGWGVSANYGYTF. In nucleotides, the CDR3 is TGTGCCAGCAGCTTAGATGGTTGGGGGGTCTCGGCTAACTATGGCTACACCTTC. Full variable domain (rest looked up from reference TRBV11-3 and TRBJ1-2): EAGVVQSPRYKIIEKKQPVAFWCNPISGHNTLYWYLQNLGQGPELLIRYENEEAVDDSQLPKDRFSAERLKGVDSTLKIQPAELGDSAVYLCASSLDGWGVSANYGYTFGSGTRLTVV.

This clone was seen a single time. This chain joins TRBV10-3 and TRBJ1-5; D gene unclear. The V gene's germline CDR1 is ENHRY and CDR2 SYGVKD. This CDR3 spans 16 amino acids. Trimming shortened V by 4 bases and J by 0 bases, and 13 bases separated the two germline ends. The CDR3 here is CAISATLRNSNQPQHF. CDR3 nucleotides: TGTGCCATCAGTGCTACCCTTCGCAATAGCAATCAGCCCCAGCATTTT.

This clone occurred a few times. The V gene is TRBV15, the J gene TRBJ2-2, with D maybe TRBD2 (6 bases). The CDR3 sequence is 15 residues long. V shed 3 bases and J shed 4 bases, with 12 bases lying between them. The germline V gene has CDR1 LNHNV and CDR2 YYDKDF (reference sequence). The CDR3 DNA reads TGTGCCACCAGCAGGCGGGGACTTTCCACCGGGGAGCTGTTTTTT. It encodes CATSRRGLSTGELFF.

This chain links TRBV19 with TRBJ2-3; perhaps TRBD2 as D (6 bases). This CDR3 spans 14 amino acids. Trimming shortened V by 6 bases and J by 0 bases, and 10 bases separated the two germline ends. Germline loops: CDR1 LNHDA, CDR2 SQIVND (reference sequence). The CDR3 DNA reads as TGTGCCAGTAGACCGGGGGTGAGCACAGATACGCAGTATTTT. Translating gives CASRPGVSTDTQYF.

To note about this clone: Within the sample, other DNA sequences also encode this same CDR3. The chain carries TRBV5-4 and TRBJ1-6, with 7 bases identical to TRBD1. The CDR3 spans 16 residues. Germline lookup yields CDR1 SGHNT and CDR2 YYREEE (reference sequence). Losses at the gene ends were 5 bases for V and 5 bases for J; bases not matched to a gene: 10. The DNA of the CDR3 is TGTGCCAGCAGTTTGAGGCCGGGACAGAATAATTCACCCCTCCACTTT. It specifies CASSLRPGQNNSPLHF. Full variable domain (remainder filled in from reference TRBV5-4 and TRBJ1-6): ETGVTQSPTHLIKTRGQQVTLRCSSQSGHNTVSWYQQALGQGPQFIFQYYREEENGRGNFPPRFSGLQFPNYSSELNVNALELDDSALYLCASSLRPGQNNSPLHFGNGTRLTVT.

V is TRBV9 and J is TRBJ2-1, with 9 bases identical to TRBD2. Germline values: CDR1 SGDLS, CDR2 YYNGEE. The CDR3 is 15 residues long. Trimming at V came to 0 bases and at J to 7 bases, leaving 5 bases not matched to a gene. CDR3: CASSVAASGVNEQFF. CDR3 coding DNA: TGTGCCAGCAGCGTAGCCGCTAGCGGGGTAAATGAGCAGTTCTTC.

A word on this clone: An end of the junction does not agree with germline; a read error may underlie this. This chain uses TRBV5-6 with TRBJ1-5, with no clear D. Germline V CDR1 and CDR2: SGHDT, YYEEEE. This CDR3 is 12 amino acids long. CDR3 region: CASSYSNQSQHF. The CDR3 nucleotides are TGTGCCAGCTCATACAGCAATCAGTCCCAGCATTTT.

The chain carries TRBV19 and TRBJ1-4, with 9 bases lining up with TRBD1. The length of the CDR3 is 17 residues. V shed 2 bases and J 0 bases; nucleotides not matched to a gene: 4. Germline V gives CDR1 LNHDA, CDR2 SQIVND (reference sequence). The CDR3, as DNA: TGTGCCAGTAGTATACGACAGGGGGAATCAACTAATGAAAAACTGTTTTTT. This encodes CASSIRQGESTNEKLFF.

The rearrangement uses TRBV9 and TRBJ1-5; D may be TRBD1 (6 bases). This CDR3 comprises 16 residues. CDR1 is SGDLS and CDR2 is YYNGEE in the germline V gene. The V and J ends lost 0 bases and 2 bases respectively, with 12 bases between them. The CDR3 region has the DNA TGTGCCAGCAGCGTAGGTCTGACAGGAGGCAATCAGCCCCAGCATTTT. Its translation: CASSVGLTGGNQPQHF.

CDR3 bases: TGTGCCAGCAGCCCCGGGACAGGGGGAACCGGGGAGCTGTTTTTT. It encodes CASSPGTGGTGELFF. V is TRBV7-8 and J is TRBJ2-2, with TRBD1 matching over 11 bases. Per germline, CDR1 SGHVS and CDR2 FQNEAQ. This CDR3 contains 15 residues. V trimming: 5 bases; J trimming: 5 bases; junction bases outside the gene matches: 4.

The chain combines TRBV4-3 with TRBJ2-5; TRBD2 matches at 7 bases. Germline values: CDR1 LGHNA, CDR2 YSLEER. The CDR3 has 16 residues. V shed 0 bases, J shed 5 bases, and the junction held 9 bases outside the gene matches. The CDR3 sequence is CASSQDNLGTMETQYF. In DNA form, the CDR3 reads TGCGCCAGCAGCCAAGATAATCTGGGGACTATGGAGACCCAGTACTTC.

This chain uses TRBV18 with TRBJ1-2; D uncertain. Germline CDR1 KGHSH, CDR2 LQKENI. The length of the CDR3 is 18 residues. V lost 2 bases and J 0 bases, leaving 19 bases between the germline ends. CDR3 loop: CASSPSLLRAATNYGYTF. CDR3 nucleotides: TGTGCCAGCTCACCAAGTCTGCTGAGGGCGGCGACTAACTATGGCTACACCTTC.

V is TRBV7-9 and J is TRBJ1-1, with a possible D match to TRBD1 (5 bases). The CDR3 spans 14 residues. CDR1 and CDR2 (germline): SEHNR, FQNEAQ (reference sequence). Trimming cost V 2 bases and J 3 bases, with 10 bases left between them. This chain's CDR3 is CASSLPGRYTEAFF. Written as DNA, the CDR3 is TGTGCCAGCAGCTTACCAGGGAGGTACACTGAAGCTTTCTTT.

The chain uses TRBV6-5 and TRBJ2-7, with a tentative D call TRBD1 (5 bases). Germline-derived CDR1 and CDR2 are MNHEY and SVGAGI. Trimming took off 5 bases at V and 6 bases at J, with 14 bases between the two ends. The CDR3 is 13 residues long. CDR3 loop: CASSLLGAREQYF. DNA for the CDR3: TGTGCCAGCAGTCTCCTAGGGGCCCGCGAGCAGTACTTC.

The J gene is TRBJ1-2, the V gene TRBV7-2, with D possibly matching TRBD1 (6 bases). The length of the CDR3 is 15 residues. Between the trimmed V and J ends, which lost 3 bases and 10 bases, there was a span of 21 bases. In germline, CDR1 is SGHTA, CDR2 FQGNSA. CDR3 DNA sequence: TGTGCCAGCAGCTTTAGTAGACAGGTCGGGCGGGCCTACACCTTC. It encodes CASSFSRQVGRAYTF.

The V and J genes are TRBV19 and TRBJ1-1, with TRBD1 identical over 9 bases. CDR1 and CDR2 from the germline V gene are LNHDA and SQIVND (reference sequence). Trimming removed 7 bases from V and 0 bases from J; junction bases left unmatched: 15. CDR3 length: 18 residues. The CDR3, as DNA: TGTGCCAGTATGGACGACAGGGGGAAAATTTCCATGAACACTGAAGCTTTCTTT. Amino acid sequence: CASMDDRGKISMNTEAFF.

The CDR3 DNA follows: TGCAGCGTTGAAGGCACTCGGTGGACAGAGCAAGAGACCCAGTACTTC. Amino acid sequence: CSVEGTRWTEQETQYF. The chain couples TRBV29-1 to TRBJ2-5, with TRBD1 as a possible D gene (6 bases). Trimming took 1 base from V and 2 from J, leaving 17 bases between them. CDR3 length: 16 amino acids. Germline V CDR1 and CDR2: SQVTM, ANQGSEA.